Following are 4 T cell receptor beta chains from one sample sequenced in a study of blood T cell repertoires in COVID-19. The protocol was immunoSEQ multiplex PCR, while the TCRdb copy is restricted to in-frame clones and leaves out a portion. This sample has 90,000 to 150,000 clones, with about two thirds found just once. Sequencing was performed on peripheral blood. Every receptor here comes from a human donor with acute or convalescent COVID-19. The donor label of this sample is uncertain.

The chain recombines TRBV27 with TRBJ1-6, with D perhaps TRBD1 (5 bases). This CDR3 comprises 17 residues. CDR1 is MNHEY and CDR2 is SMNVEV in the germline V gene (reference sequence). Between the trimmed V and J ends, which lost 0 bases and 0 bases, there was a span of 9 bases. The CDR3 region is CASSLSWGSSYNSPLHF. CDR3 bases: TGTGCCAGCAGTTTATCTTGGGGCAGCTCCTATAATTCACCCCTCCACTTT.

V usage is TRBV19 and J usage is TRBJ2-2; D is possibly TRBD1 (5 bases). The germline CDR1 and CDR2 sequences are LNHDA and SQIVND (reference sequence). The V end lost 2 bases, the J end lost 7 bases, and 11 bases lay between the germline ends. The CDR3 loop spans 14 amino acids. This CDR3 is CASSIQGTDGELFF. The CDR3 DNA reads TGTGCCAGTAGTATACAGGGAACGGACGGGGAGCTGTTTTTT.

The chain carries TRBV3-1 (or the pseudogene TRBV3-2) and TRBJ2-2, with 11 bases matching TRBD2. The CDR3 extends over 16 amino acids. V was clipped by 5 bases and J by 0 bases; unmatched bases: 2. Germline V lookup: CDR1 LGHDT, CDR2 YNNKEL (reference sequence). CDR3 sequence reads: CASSVSGGANTGELFF. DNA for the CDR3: TGTGCCAGCAGCGTTAGCGGGGGGGCGAACACCGGGGAGCTGTTTTTT.

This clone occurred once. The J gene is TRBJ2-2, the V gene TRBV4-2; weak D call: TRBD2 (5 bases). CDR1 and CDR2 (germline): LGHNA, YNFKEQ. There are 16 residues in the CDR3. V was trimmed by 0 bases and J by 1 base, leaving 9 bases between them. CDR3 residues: CASSQDSAKNTGELFF. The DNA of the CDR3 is TGTGCCAGCAGCCAAGATAGCGCTAAGAACACCGGGGAGCTGTTTTTT.